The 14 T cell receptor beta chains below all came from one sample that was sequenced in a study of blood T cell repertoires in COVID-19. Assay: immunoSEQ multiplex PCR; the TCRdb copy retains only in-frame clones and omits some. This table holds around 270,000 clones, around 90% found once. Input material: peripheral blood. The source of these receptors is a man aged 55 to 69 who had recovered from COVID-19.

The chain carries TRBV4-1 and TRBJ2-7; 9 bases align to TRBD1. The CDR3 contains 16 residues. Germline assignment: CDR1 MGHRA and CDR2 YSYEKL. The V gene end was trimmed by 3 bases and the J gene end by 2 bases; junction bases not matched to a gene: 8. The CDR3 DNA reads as TGCGCCAGCAGCCAGATACCGACAGGGGGGGCCTACGAGCAGTACTTC. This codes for CASSQIPTGGAYEQYF.

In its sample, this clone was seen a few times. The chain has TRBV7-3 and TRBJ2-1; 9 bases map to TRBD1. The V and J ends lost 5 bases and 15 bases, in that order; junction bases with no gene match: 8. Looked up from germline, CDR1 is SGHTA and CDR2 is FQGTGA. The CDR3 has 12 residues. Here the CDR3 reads CASSTTGTGWFF. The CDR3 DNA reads TGTGCCAGCAGCACGACCGGGACAGGGTGGTTCTTC.

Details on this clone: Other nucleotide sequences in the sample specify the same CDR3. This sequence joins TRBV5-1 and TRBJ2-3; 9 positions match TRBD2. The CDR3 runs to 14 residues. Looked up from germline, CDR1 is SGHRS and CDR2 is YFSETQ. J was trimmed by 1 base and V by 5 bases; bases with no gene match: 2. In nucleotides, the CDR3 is TGCGCCAGCAGTCTAGCGGGACGCACAGATACGCAGTATTTT. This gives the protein CASSLAGRTDTQYF.

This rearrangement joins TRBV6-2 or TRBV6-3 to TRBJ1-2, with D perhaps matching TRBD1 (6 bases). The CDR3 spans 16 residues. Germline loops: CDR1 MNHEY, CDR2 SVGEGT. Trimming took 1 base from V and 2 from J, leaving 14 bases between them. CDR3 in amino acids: CASSYLGADWNYGYTF. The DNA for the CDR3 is TGTGCCAGCAGTTACTTGGGGGCGGACTGGAACTATGGCTACACCTTC.

The CDR3 loop is CASSVPGGGITGELFF. The CDR3 coding sequence is TGTGCCAGCAGTGTACCGGGTGGGGGGATTACCGGGGAGCTGTTTTTT. The genes are TRBV25-1 and TRBJ2-2, with D possibly TRBD2 on 6 matching bases. This CDR3 region has 16 residues. Germline V gene lookup returns CDR1 MGHDK and CDR2 SYGVNS. V lost 4 bases, J lost 5 bases, and 17 bases lay in between.

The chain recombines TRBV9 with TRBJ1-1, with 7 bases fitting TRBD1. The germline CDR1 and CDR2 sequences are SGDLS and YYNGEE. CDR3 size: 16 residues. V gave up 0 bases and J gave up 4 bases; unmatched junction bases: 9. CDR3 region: CASSVEGAGRSTEAFF. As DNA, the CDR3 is TGTGCCAGCAGCGTAGAGGGGGCTGGTCGGAGCACTGAAGCTTTCTTT. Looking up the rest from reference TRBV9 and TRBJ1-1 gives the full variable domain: DSGVTQTPKHLITATGQRVTLRCSPRSGDLSVYWYQQSLDQGLQFLIQYYNGEERAKGNILERFSAQQFPDLHSELNLSSLELGDSALYFCASSVEGAGRSTEAFFGQGTRLTVV.

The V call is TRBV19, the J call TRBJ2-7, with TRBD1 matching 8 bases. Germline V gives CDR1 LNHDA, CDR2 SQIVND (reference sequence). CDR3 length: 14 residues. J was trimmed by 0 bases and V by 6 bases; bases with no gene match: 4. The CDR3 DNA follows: TGTGCCAGTAGCCGGACAGGGATCTCCTACGAGCAGTACTTC. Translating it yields CASSRTGISYEQYF.

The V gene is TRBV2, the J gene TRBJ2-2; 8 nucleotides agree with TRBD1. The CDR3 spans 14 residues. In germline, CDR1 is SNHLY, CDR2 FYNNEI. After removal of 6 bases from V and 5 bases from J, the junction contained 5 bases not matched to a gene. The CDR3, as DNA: TGTGCCAGCAGGACTTGGACAGGGACCGGGGAGCTGTTTTTT. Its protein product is CASRTWTGTGELFF. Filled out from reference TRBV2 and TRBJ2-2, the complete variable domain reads EPEVTQTPSHQVTQMGQEVILRCVPISNHLYFYWYRQILGQKVEFLVSFYNNEISEKSEIFDDQFSVERPDGSNFTLKIRSTKLEDSAMYFCASRTWTGTGELFFGEGSRLTVL.

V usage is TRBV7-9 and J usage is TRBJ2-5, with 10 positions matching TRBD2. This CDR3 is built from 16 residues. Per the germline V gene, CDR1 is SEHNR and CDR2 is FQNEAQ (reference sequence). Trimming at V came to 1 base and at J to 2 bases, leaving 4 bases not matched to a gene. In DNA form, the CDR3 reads TGTGCCAGCAGCTTAGTTCTAGCGGGGGCACAAGAGACCCAGTACTTC. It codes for CASSLVLAGAQETQYF.

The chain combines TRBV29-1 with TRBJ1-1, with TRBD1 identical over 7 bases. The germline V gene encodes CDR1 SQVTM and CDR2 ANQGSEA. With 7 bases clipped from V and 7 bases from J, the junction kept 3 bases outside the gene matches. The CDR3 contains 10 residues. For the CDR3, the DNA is TGCAGCGGGGGACAGTATGAAGCTTTCTTT. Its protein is CSGGQYEAFF.

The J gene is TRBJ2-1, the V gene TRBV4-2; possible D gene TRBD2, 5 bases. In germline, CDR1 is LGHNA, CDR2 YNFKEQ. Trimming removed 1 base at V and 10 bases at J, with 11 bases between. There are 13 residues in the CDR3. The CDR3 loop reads CASSQGPQREQFF. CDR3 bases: TGTGCCAGCAGCCAAGGCCCCCAGCGGGAGCAGTTCTTC.

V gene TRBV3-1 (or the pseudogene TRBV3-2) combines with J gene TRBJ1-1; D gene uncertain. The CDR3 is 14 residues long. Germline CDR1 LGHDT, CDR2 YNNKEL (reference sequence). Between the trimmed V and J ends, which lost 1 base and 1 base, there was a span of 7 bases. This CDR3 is CASSQGRGNTEAFF. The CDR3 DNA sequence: TGTGCCAGCAGCCAAGGTCGGGGGAACACTGAAGCTTTCTTT.

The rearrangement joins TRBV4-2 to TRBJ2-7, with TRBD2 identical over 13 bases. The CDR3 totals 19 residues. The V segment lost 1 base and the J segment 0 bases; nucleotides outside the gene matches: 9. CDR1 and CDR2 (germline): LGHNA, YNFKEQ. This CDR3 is CASSQVSLTSGGNSYEQYF. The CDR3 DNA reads TGTGCCAGCAGCCAAGTGTCATTGACTAGCGGGGGGAACTCCTACGAGCAGTACTTC.

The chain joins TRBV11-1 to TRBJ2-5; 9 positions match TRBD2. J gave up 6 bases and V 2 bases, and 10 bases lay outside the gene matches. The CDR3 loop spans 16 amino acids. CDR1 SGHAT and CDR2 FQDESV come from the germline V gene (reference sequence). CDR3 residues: CASSLPRSGGLKTQYF. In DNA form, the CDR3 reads TGTGCCAGCAGCTTACCCCGAAGCGGGGGGTTAAAGACCCAGTACTTC.